This T cell receptor beta chain originates from a study of blood T cell repertoires in COVID-19. Study overall: Samples came from the United States, Italy and Spain, spanning acute and convalescent COVID-19. Sources were T cells, B-cell-depleted T cells, or PBMCs; the material itself was cDNA or gDNA.

Germline CDR1 and CDR2: WNHNN and SYGVQD (reference sequence). The V gene end was trimmed by 3 bases and the J gene end by 4 bases; junction bases not matched to a gene: 8. This CDR3 contains 15 residues. The method was immunoSEQ multiplex PCR; TCRdb's version includes in-frame clones alone and lacks a portion of them. The table lists roughly 220,000 clones, about 86% of them singletons. This chain connects TRBV10-1 to TRBJ2-7, with 8 bases matching TRBD1. The specimen sequenced was PBMCs or T cells enriched from blood (not recorded which). This clonotype was sampled from a woman in her 40s with acute COVID-19. CDR3 DNA: TGCGCCAGCAGTGAATCAGGGGGCAATGGTTACGAGCAGTACTTC. Translating it yields CASSESGGNGYEQYF.